These 11 T cell receptor beta chains were sequenced from one sample in a study of T cell repertoires in cytomegalovirus infection (dated by TCRdb to about 2019). For sequencing, an Illumina HiSeq 1500 was employed. TCRdb took the public reads, trimmed them with fastp at Q25, ran MiXCR for clone calling and kept in-frame beta chains. Each CDR3 protein gets just one entry, which takes the most common genes and DNA from the rows behind it. This sample is represented by approximately 490,000 distinct CDR3 sequences; about 11% of them were singletons. The ten largest make up approximately 10% of the sample. Sequencing used PBMCs. The receptors were gathered from a human donor in good health (CMV status not recorded). Some clones in this sample may be carry-over from other donors' samples.

A few counts support this clonotype. J is TRBJ2-2 and V is TRBV4-1; 8 nucleotides match TRBD1. V dropped 1 base and J dropped 4; count of bases not matched to a gene: 2. The germline CDR1 and CDR2 sequences are MGHRA and YSYEKL. The CDR3 extends over 15 amino acids. The CDR3 here is CASSQGQGPTGELFF. The CDR3 bases are TGCGCCAGCAGCCAAGGACAGGGGCCCACCGGGGAGCTGTTTTTT.

This clonotype was seen many times. The chain employs TRBV28 and TRBJ1-2; D gene unclear. The CDR3 totals 14 residues. Germline V lookup: CDR1 MDHEN, CDR2 SYDVKM. V was clipped by 2 bases and J by 4 bases, with 11 bases between them. DNA of the CDR3: TGTGCCAGCAGTTTAGGGAGTAACAGCTATGGCTACACCTTC. As protein: CASSLGSNSYGYTF.

This clonotype was counted only a few times. The chain employs TRBV3-1 and TRBJ1-5, with a possible D match to TRBD1 (6 bases). Trimming pared 1 base from V and 3 bases from J, leaving 13 bases between. Germline V gives CDR1 LGHDT, CDR2 YNNKEL (reference sequence). The CDR3 length is 16 residues. The CDR3: CASSQGTGNLNQPQHF. The DNA for the CDR3 is TGTGCCAGCAGCCAAGGTACAGGGAATCTCAATCAGCCCCAGCATTTT.

This clonotype was recorded many times. V usage is TRBV6-5 and J usage is TRBJ2-7; the match to TRBD1 covers 7 bases. The CDR3 sequence is 16 residues long. V lost 2 bases to trimming and J lost 0 bases; unmatched junction nucleotides: 7. Germline lookup yields CDR1 MNHEY and CDR2 SVGAGI. CDR3 protein: CASSYTGAMSSYEQYF. CDR3 in DNA: TGTGCCAGCAGTTACACAGGGGCGATGAGCTCCTACGAGCAGTACTTC.

This clonotype was seen repeatedly, ten times or more. The chain couples TRBV2 to TRBJ1-4, with D tentatively TRBD1 (6 bases). The CDR3 runs 12 residues. The germline V and J ends were trimmed by 8 bases and 7 bases, with 11 bases remaining between them. The germline V gene has CDR1 SNHLY and CDR2 FYNNEI. The CDR3 protein is CASGQRREKLFF. The DNA for the CDR3 is TGTGCCAGCGGACAGCGCCGTGAAAAACTGTTTTTT.

This clonotype has at least ten counts. The chain carries TRBV5-4 and TRBJ2-5, with TRBD2 identical over 7 bases. This CDR3 is 17 amino acids long. Trimming removed 2 bases from V and 1 base from J; junction bases left unmatched: 11. From germline, CDR1 is SGHNT and CDR2 YYREEE (reference sequence). CDR3 DNA: TGTGCCAGCAGCTTTAGGATCGAAGCGGGGACCCAAGAGACCCAGTACTTC. Its protein is CASSFRIEAGTQETQYF.

In regard to this clonotype: This may come from a read error, since a much larger clone is one base off. The chain recombines TRBV11-2 with TRBJ1-6; 7 bases align to TRBD1. CDR3 length: 18 residues. Trimming at V came to 4 bases and at J to 4 bases, leaving 13 bases not matched to a gene. Germline values: CDR1 SGHAT, CDR2 FQNNGV. The CDR3 DNA follows: TGTGCCAGCAGCTGGAAAGGGCCCCAGGGACAGTATAATTCACCCCTCCACTTT. Protein: CASSWKGPQGQYNSPLHF. The whole variable domain, remainder taken from reference TRBV11-2 and TRBJ1-6, is EAGVAQSPRYKIIEKRQSVAFWCNPISGHATLYWYQQILGQGPKLLIQFQNNGVVDDSQLPKDRFSAERLKGVDSTLKIQPAKLEDSAVYLCASSWKGPQGQYNSPLHFGNGTRLTVT.

J is TRBJ2-2 and V is TRBV29-1; D might be TRBD2 (5 bases). Trimming took off 8 bases at V and 1 base at J, with 14 bases between the two ends. From germline, CDR1 is SQVTM and CDR2 ANQGSEA. CDR3 size: 14 residues. The CDR3 DNA sequence: TGCAGCCTTGGGCGCGCGGGGAACACCGGGGAGCTGTTTTTT. Translating it yields CSLGRAGNTGELFF.

The V and J genes are TRBV10-3 and TRBJ1-5; D not certain. The CDR3 has 12 residues. V lost 10 bases and J lost 3, with 10 bases in between. From germline, CDR1 is ENHRY and CDR2 SYGVKD. CDR3 nucleotide sequence: TGTGCCACCCAGGCAGACAATCAGCCCCAGCATTTT. Protein: CATQADNQPQHF.

This clonotype was counted many times. The chain links TRBV18 to TRBJ2-1; the D is unclear. Between the trimmed V and J ends, which lost 3 bases and 8 bases, there was a span of 8 bases. CDR1 is KGHSH, CDR2 LQKENI, per germline. The CDR3 has 12 residues. DNA of the CDR3: TGTGCCAGCTCACCCCAGACTGATGAGCAGTTCTTC. Translating gives CASSPQTDEQFF.

Ten or more counts support this clonotype. V usage is TRBV11-2 and J usage is TRBJ1-2; TRBD1 matches 11 bases. The CDR3 runs to 17 residues. From germline, CDR1 is SGHAT and CDR2 FQNNGV. The V segment lost 0 bases and the J segment 8 bases; nucleotides outside the gene matches: 11. In DNA, the CDR3 is TGTGCCAGCAGCTTAGATGGGGCGGGACAGGGGGATCGAGGCTACACCTTC. It codes for CASSLDGAGQGDRGYTF.